Below are 9 T cell receptor beta chains sequenced from a single sample in a study of T-cell reconstitution after alpha-beta-depleted transplantation in children. Molecular barcoding with unique molecular identifiers was used for the TCRbeta library. MiXCR, run by TCRdb on the PCR reads, gives a single entry per CDR3 protein. The table records almost 500,000 distinct CDR3 sequences, 9.5% to 15% of them present only once. The sample in question was PBMCs from the stem cell graft donor, obtained from the stem cell graft. All receptors derive from a human donor who donated a stem cell graft to a child with combined immunodeficiency.

This clonotype was picked up many times. The chain links TRBV12-3 or TRBV12-4 to TRBJ2-5; TRBD1 matches 11 bases. J was trimmed by 5 bases and V by 3 bases; bases with no gene match: 5. CDR3 length: 15 amino acids. DNA of the CDR3: TGTGCCAGCAGTTTGGGACAGGGGGTTGAGGAGACCCAGTACTTC. Encoded protein: CASSLGQGVEETQYF.

This clonotype was counted a few times. The genes are TRBV6-1 and TRBJ1-1; D not certain. CDR3 length: 15 amino acids. Trimming shortened V by 5 bases and J by 4 bases, and 17 bases separated the two germline ends. CDR1 and CDR2 from the germline V gene are MNHNS and SASEGT. This chain's CDR3 is CASSQFGPWGTEAFF. In nucleotides, the CDR3 is TGTGCCAGCAGTCAATTTGGCCCTTGGGGCACTGAAGCTTTCTTT.

This clonotype was counted between two and nine times. The chain employs TRBV7-3 and TRBJ2-1; D is undetermined. Germline V gives CDR1 SGHTA, CDR2 FQGTGA. V lost 11 bases and J lost 6, with 20 bases in between. The CDR3 contains 14 residues. The CDR3 DNA follows: TGTGCCCCAAGCTTAGACTCTAGAGCCAATGAGCAGTTCTTC. Translating gives CAPSLDSRANEQFF.

This clonotype has a handful of counts. The rearrangement links TRBV12-3 or TRBV12-4 to TRBJ2-7, with 11 bases aligning to TRBD1. V lost 4 bases and J lost 4; bases outside the gene matches: 6. The CDR3 length is 15 residues. The CDR3: CASSSPGQGEYEQYF. DNA of the CDR3: TGTGCCAGCAGTTCCCCGGGACAGGGGGAATACGAGCAGTACTTC.

The chain has TRBV6-2 or TRBV6-3 and TRBJ1-5, with D unresolved. This CDR3 comprises 12 residues. Trimming pared 5 bases from V and 11 bases from J, leaving 13 bases between. Germline V lookup: CDR1 MNHEY, CDR2 SVGEGT. CDR3 in DNA: TGTGCCAGCAGTCGCCCGACGGGAGCCCAGCATTTT. Protein: CASSRPTGAQHF.

This clonotype turned up a few times. The chain is built from TRBV20-1 and TRBJ1-1; a weak D match, TRBD1 (6 bases). The CDR3 covers 14 residues. V lost 4 bases, J lost 2 bases, and 14 bases lay in between. CDR1 is DFQATT, CDR2 SNEGSKA, per germline (reference sequence). This CDR3 is CSATGNRANTEAFF. The CDR3 DNA sequence: TGCAGTGCTACCGGAAACAGGGCTAACACTGAAGCTTTCTTT.

A few counts support this clonotype. This chain links TRBV4-3 with TRBJ2-2; a possible D gene is TRBD2 (7 bases). V lost 4 bases and J 5 bases, leaving 14 bases between the germline ends. The CDR3 is made up of 15 amino acids. Germline CDR1 is LGHNA and CDR2 is YSLEER. Here the CDR3 DNA reads TGCGCCAGCAGCCCCCGGGGGGCCCGTACCGGGGAGCTGTTTTTT. Translated: CASSPRGARTGELFF.

The rearrangement links TRBV20-1 to TRBJ2-7, with unresolved D. Trimming cost V 1 base and J 3 bases, with 13 bases left between them. Germline assignment: CDR1 DFQATT and CDR2 SNEGSKA (reference sequence). This CDR3 region has 14 residues. CDR3 nucleotide sequence: TGCAGTGCTAGAGGTCTCGGCGACTTCTACGAGCAGTACTTC. The encoded protein is CSARGLGDFYEQYF.

This clonotype was seen repeatedly, ten times or more. This chain uses TRBV20-1 with TRBJ2-3; TRBD2 aligns across 11 bases. The CDR3 consists of 15 residues. V lost 3 bases, J lost 2 bases, and 4 bases stayed unmatched. From germline, CDR1 is DFQATT and CDR2 SNEGSKA (reference sequence). Here the CDR3 reads CSARLAGGDTDTQYF. CDR3 DNA sequence: TGCAGTGCTAGGTTAGCGGGAGGGGACACAGATACGCAGTATTTT.